This T cell receptor (beta chain) was recorded in a study of shared clonotypes between healthy human individuals. Only in-frame clones appear in the TCRdb table, and some are missing; sequencing was by immunoSEQ multiplex PCR. The sample has some 1,900,000 clones, roughly 94% seen once. This CDR3 is 12 amino acids long. Germline-derived CDR1 and CDR2 are MNHNS and SASEGT. Trimming removed 6 bases from V and 7 bases from J, with 13 bases in between. Naive CD8 cells, CD45RO-negative and positively selected for CCR7, excluded terminally differentiated effector memory CD45RA+ cells. The chain carries TRBV6-1 and TRBJ2-7; no reliable D call. The specimen was naive CD8+ T cells sorted from blood. The receptor comes from a man aged 18-30 years in good health. Written as DNA, the CDR3 is TGTGCCAGCAGCCTCGGATCCTCTGAGCAGTACTTC. As protein: CASSLGSSEQYF.